This T cell receptor (beta chain) was observed in a study of shared T cell receptors in the human thymus. Produced via immunoSEQ multiplex PCR; TCRdb's table is partial and in-frame only. The sample records about 380,000 clones, 85% to 95% being singletons. The receptor was derived from a human donor. Sequenced input: thymocytes.

Written as DNA, the CDR3 is TGTGCCTGGAGTGGAGGTCTTCTTAGTAACACCGGGGAGCTGTTTTTT. Translated, it gives CAWSGGLLSNTGELFF. The chain uses TRBV30 and TRBJ2-2; D uncertain. Germline CDR1 reads GTSNPN; CDR2 reads SVGIG (reference sequence). V lost 1 base, J lost 2 bases, and 14 bases lay in between. The CDR3 totals 16 residues.